The clone carrying this TCR beta chain occurred a few times. Its cognate antigen is unknown. This sample is part of a study of OX40 agonist ivuxolimab in advanced cancers. Study-wide context: The drug used for patients, ivuxolimab, was an agonistic anti-OX40 (CD134) antibody. Whole-study results and caveats: The study found among the lowest clonal expansion in partial responders at 0.1-3.0 mg/kg.

Clones were read by immunoSEQ multiplex PCR, and TCRdb kept only the in-frame ones, dropping some. This sample has fewer than 60,000 clones, with more than 75% found just once. The CDR3 has 16 amino acids. Losses at the gene ends were 3 bases for V and 2 bases for J; bases not matched to a gene: 4. CDR1 and CDR2 (germline): WSHSY, SAAADI. The sequencing used CD4+ or CD8+ T cells sorted from blood, collected in a trial of the OX40 agonist ivuxolimab. The chain links TRBV10-2 to TRBJ2-3; 11 bases map to TRBD2. This TCR was recovered from an adult with an advanced solid tumor such as melanoma, head and neck, liver or kidney cancer. CDR3 DNA sequence: TGCGCCAGCAGTGAACTAGCGGGGGTAGTCACAGATACGCAGTATTTT. Its protein is CASSELAGVVTDTQYF.